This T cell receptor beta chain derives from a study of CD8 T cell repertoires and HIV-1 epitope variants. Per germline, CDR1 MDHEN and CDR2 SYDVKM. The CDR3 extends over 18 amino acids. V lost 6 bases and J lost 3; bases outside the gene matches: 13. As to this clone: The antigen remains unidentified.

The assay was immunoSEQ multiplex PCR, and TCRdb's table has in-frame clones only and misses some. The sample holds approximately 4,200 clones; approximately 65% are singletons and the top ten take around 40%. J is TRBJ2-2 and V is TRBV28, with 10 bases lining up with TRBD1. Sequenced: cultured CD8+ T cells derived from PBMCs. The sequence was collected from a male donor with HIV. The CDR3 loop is CASSPNPPGQGHTGELFF. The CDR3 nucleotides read TGTGCCAGCAGCCCGAATCCCCCGGGACAGGGGCACACCGGGGAGCTGTTTTTT. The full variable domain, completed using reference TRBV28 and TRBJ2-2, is DVKVTQSSRYLVKRTGEKVFLECVQDMDHENMFWYRQDPGLGLRLIYFSYDVKMKEKGDIPEGYSVSREKKERFSLILESASTNQTSMYLCASSPNPPGQGHTGELFFGEGSRLTVL.